This T cell receptor (beta chain) was identified during a study of shared clonotypes between healthy human individuals. At the level of the study: The cohort comprised a couple of women and a few men. Their ages spanned 18 to 49 years. Study conclusions and caveats: In having few donors, the study represented limited genetic and exposure-history diversity. In contrast to clonotypes shared by all four donors, non-shared clonotypes had lower generation probabilities.

TCRdb keeps only in-frame clones here, not all; method: immunoSEQ multiplex PCR. The table lists roughly 2.1 million clones, about 92% of them singletons. Per germline, CDR1 MGHRA and CDR2 YSYEKL. The CDR3 is 12 residues long. With regard to this clone: What it binds is not known. An end of the junction does not agree with germline; a read error may underlie this.

Naive CD8 cells were CD45RO-negative, positively selected for CCR7, excluding terminally differentiated effector memory CD45RA+ cells. The donors were all Caucasian adults (living in Nashville, Tennessee). This receptor was identified in a man aged 18 to 35 in good health. Some clones in this sample may be carry-over from other donors' samples. Sequenced material: naive CD8+ T cells from PBMCs. The chain is built from TRBV4-1 and TRBJ2-7; no reliable D call. CDR3: CASSQDGDTTHF. The CDR3 DNA follows: TGCGCCAGCAGCCAAGATGGAGACACCACGCACTTC.